The 15 T cell receptor beta chains given below trace back to one sample, sequenced in a study of shared clonotypes between healthy human individuals. Assay: immunoSEQ multiplex PCR; the TCRdb copy retains only in-frame clones and omits some. The repertoire holds 2 million to 3 million clones, with 93% as singletons. What was sequenced was naive CD4+ T cells from PBMCs. Regarding subset: CD45RA+ positively selected. These receptors were taken from a man younger than 35 in good health. Some clones in this sample may be carry-over from other donors' samples.

This clone showed up just a few times. The chain uses TRBV19 and TRBJ1-5; tentatively, D is TRBD1 (5 bases). The CDR3 loop spans 16 amino acids. Trimming left V 5 bases short and J 4 bases short, with 18 bases between. Germline V gives CDR1 LNHDA, CDR2 SQIVND (reference sequence). The CDR3 sequence: CASSSEGLRRNQPQHF. The CDR3 nucleotides read TGTGCCAGTAGTTCCGAGGGGCTCCGGCGGAATCAGCCCCAGCATTTT.

This chain uses TRBV27 with TRBJ2-7, with a weak D call TRBD2 (5 bases). CDR1 is MNHEY and CDR2 is SMNVEV in the germline V gene (reference sequence). Trimming left V 5 bases short and J 0 bases short, with 11 bases between. CDR3 length equals 14 residues. CDR3 sequence (DNA): TGTGCCAGCAGTCCCAACGGGGACTCCTACGAGCAGTACTTC. Amino acid sequence: CASSPNGDSYEQYF.

In this sample, this clone turned up a few times. The chain couples TRBV7-9 to TRBJ1-1; D gene uncertain. This CDR3 spans 12 amino acids. The germline V and J ends were trimmed by 6 bases and 3 bases, with 8 bases remaining between them. CDR1 is SEHNR, CDR2 FQNEAQ, per germline (reference sequence). The DNA of the CDR3 is TGTGCCAGCAGAAGATCGGACACTGAAGCTTTCTTT. This translates into CASRRSDTEAFF.

The chain carries TRBV18 and TRBJ2-7, with TRBD1 identical over 9 bases. V dropped 6 bases and J dropped 4; count of bases not matched to a gene: 13. This CDR3 region has 16 residues. Germline V gene sequence: CDR1 KGHSH, CDR2 LQKENI. The CDR3 region has the DNA TGTGCCAGCTCCCTCGGACAGGGGAAGATGTTGTACGAGCAGTACTTC. Amino acids: CASSLGQGKMLYEQYF.

The chain has TRBV28 and TRBJ1-2; tentatively, D is TRBD1 (5 bases). This CDR3 has 17 residues. CDR1 is MDHEN, CDR2 SYDVKM, per germline. Trimming took off 8 bases at V and 8 bases at J, with 30 bases between the two ends. The chain's CDR3 is CASRRGDSMGPRRGYTF. The CDR3 DNA is TGTGCCAGCCGGAGAGGAGATTCCATGGGGCCCCGTCGGGGCTACACCTTC.

V usage is TRBV30 and J usage is TRBJ1-3; D gene uncertain. The CDR3 covers 14 residues. V lost 5 bases and J 0 bases, leaving 11 bases between the germline ends. Germline V CDR1 and CDR2: GTSNPN, SVGIG (reference sequence). CDR3 sequence: CAWGDKSSGNTIYF. The CDR3 region has the DNA TGTGCCTGGGGTGACAAGAGCTCTGGAAACACCATATATTTT.

This chain links TRBV27 with TRBJ1-2; TRBD1 matches 9 bases. V lost 5 bases and J lost 7; bases outside the gene matches: 5. CDR1 is MNHEY and CDR2 is SMNVEV in the germline V gene (reference sequence). The CDR3 loop spans 13 amino acids. The CDR3 reads CASSPRDRAGYTF. CDR3 in DNA: TGTGCCAGCAGTCCCCGGGACAGGGCTGGCTACACCTTC.

This chain uses TRBV11-1 with TRBJ1-5; D ambiguous. Trimming pared 1 base from V and 7 bases from J, leaving 11 bases between. CDR1 SGHAT and CDR2 FQDESV come from the germline V gene (reference sequence). CDR3 length: 14 residues. This chain's CDR3 is CASSLGSRGQPQHF. As DNA, the CDR3 is TGTGCCAGCAGCTTAGGGTCTAGAGGGCAGCCCCAGCATTTT. Full variable domain (remainder filled in from reference TRBV11-1 and TRBJ1-5): EAEVAQSPRYKITEKSQAVAFWCDPISGHATLYWYRQILGQGPELLVQFQDESVVDDSQLPKDRFSAERLKGVDSTLKIQPAELGDSAMYLCASSLGSRGQPQHFGDGTRLSIL.

The V call is TRBV27, the J call TRBJ2-7, with a weak D call TRBD1 (5 bases). Germline values: CDR1 MNHEY, CDR2 SMNVEV (reference sequence). Between the trimmed V and J ends, which lost 2 bases and 4 bases, there was a span of 12 bases. This CDR3 comprises 14 residues. Here the CDR3 DNA reads TGTGCCAGCAGTTTAACGTGGGGCGCTTACGAGCAGTACTTC. This translates into CASSLTWGAYEQYF.

Only a few counts were recorded for this clone. Other DNA sequences of this sample code for an identical CDR3. The chain is built from TRBV9 and TRBJ2-5, with 7 bases identical to TRBD1. The length of the CDR3 is 14 residues. Germline CDR1 is SGDLS and CDR2 is YYNGEE. Trimming took 2 bases from V and 1 from J; bases not matched to a gene: 2. Here the CDR3 DNA reads TGTGCCAGCAGCGTGGGGACAGCCCAAGAGACCCAGTACTTC. It codes for CASSVGTAQETQYF.

The chain carries TRBV10-1 and TRBJ2-3; the D is unclear. Germline CDR1 is WNHNN and CDR2 is SYGVQD (reference sequence). The CDR3 totals 13 residues. Trimming stripped 3 bases from V and 5 bases from J, with 9 bases between. In DNA form, the CDR3 reads TGCGCCAGCAGTGAAAGATGGAAAGATACGCAGTATTTT. Translation: CASSERWKDTQYF.

The chain has TRBV27 and TRBJ2-3; 10 bases map to TRBD2. V gave up 1 base and J gave up 1 base; unmatched junction bases: 8. There are 18 residues in the CDR3. Germline assignment: CDR1 MNHEY and CDR2 SMNVEV (reference sequence). CDR3 loop: CASSLWSSGSRGTDTQYF. The CDR3 DNA follows: TGTGCCAGCAGTTTATGGTCTAGCGGGAGTCGGGGCACAGATACGCAGTATTTT.

The chain carries TRBV18 and TRBJ2-2; maybe TRBD1 (5 bases). V was pared by 6 bases and J by 6 bases, with 20 bases between. The germline V gene encodes CDR1 KGHSH and CDR2 LQKENI. This CDR3 has 16 residues. This chain's CDR3 is CASSQGQPVVAGELFF. CDR3 nucleotides: TGTGCCAGCTCGCAGGGCCAACCAGTAGTCGCCGGGGAGCTGTTTTTT.

The chain uses TRBV14 and TRBJ1-1; the D is unclear. The CDR3 sequence is 15 residues long. Germline CDR1 SGHDN, CDR2 FVKESK. V lost 1 base, J lost 0 bases, and 9 bases lay in between. The CDR3 DNA sequence: TGTGCCAGCAGCCAAGTAACGAGGATGAACACTGAAGCTTTCTTT. Translation: CASSQVTRMNTEAFF.

This chain uses TRBV23-1 with TRBJ1-2; D is undetermined. TRBV23-1 is an ORF for which the function is uncertain. The CDR3 covers 14 residues. V dropped 0 bases and J dropped 3 bases, with 8 bases sitting between them. CDR3 protein: CASSQSGGHYGYTF. CDR3 bases: TGCGCCAGCAGTCAATCGGGCGGACACTATGGCTACACCTTC.